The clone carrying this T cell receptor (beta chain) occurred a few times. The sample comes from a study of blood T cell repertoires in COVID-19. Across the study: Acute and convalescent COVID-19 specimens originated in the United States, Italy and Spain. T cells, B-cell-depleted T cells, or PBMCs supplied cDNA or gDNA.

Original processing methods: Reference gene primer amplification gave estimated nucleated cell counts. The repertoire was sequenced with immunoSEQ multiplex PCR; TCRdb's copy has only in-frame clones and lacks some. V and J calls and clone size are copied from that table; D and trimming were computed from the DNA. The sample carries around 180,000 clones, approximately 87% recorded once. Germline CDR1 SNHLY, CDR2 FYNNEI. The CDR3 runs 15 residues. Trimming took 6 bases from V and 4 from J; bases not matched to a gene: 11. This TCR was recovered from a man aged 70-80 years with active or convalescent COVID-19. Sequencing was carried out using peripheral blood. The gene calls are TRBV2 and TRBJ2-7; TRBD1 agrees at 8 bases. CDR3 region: CASSQQGGAGYEQYF. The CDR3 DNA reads TGTGCCAGCAGCCAACAGGGGGGAGCAGGATACGAGCAGTACTTC.